The clone carrying this TCR beta chain was recorded many times. Its specificity is not known. The cDNA came from 5'RACE, which used 10-nucleotide random UMIs. TCRdb ran MiXCR on the 5' RACE reads and lists one entry per CDR3 protein. The table records some 54,000 distinct CDR3 sequences, around 11% of them present only once. CDR1 SGHVS and CDR2 FNYEAQ come from the germline V gene. V lost 5 bases and J lost 5; bases outside the gene matches: 3. This CDR3 is built from 14 residues. The time point: longitudinal time-point 1 (baseline). This entry comes from a study of neurological immune-mediated disorders. Study-level points and caveats: Patients with HTLV-1-associated myelopathy showed the most TCR clonal expansion. Those with multiple sclerosis showed the least, falling below healthy controls.

The sample taken for sequencing was PBMCs. The chain is built from TRBV7-6 and TRBJ1-4; 9 bases line up with TRBD1. The receptor was isolated from a male donor with HTLV-1-associated myelopathy (HAM/TSP). CDR3 in DNA: TGTGCCAGCAGCACACAGGGGGCCAATGAAAAACTGTTTTTT. Protein product: CASSTQGANEKLFF.